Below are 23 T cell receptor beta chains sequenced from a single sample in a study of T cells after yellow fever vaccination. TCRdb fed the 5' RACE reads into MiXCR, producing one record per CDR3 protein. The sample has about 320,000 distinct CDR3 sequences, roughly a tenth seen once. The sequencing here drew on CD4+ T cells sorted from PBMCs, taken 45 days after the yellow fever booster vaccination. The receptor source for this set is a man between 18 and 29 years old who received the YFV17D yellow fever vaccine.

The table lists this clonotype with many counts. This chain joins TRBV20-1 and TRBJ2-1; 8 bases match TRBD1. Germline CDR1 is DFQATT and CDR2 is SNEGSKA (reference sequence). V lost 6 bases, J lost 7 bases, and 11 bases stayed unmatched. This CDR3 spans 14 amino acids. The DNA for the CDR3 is TGCAGTGCCCCACGCCAGGGGGCGTTGAATGAGCAGTTCTTC. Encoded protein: CSAPRQGALNEQFF.

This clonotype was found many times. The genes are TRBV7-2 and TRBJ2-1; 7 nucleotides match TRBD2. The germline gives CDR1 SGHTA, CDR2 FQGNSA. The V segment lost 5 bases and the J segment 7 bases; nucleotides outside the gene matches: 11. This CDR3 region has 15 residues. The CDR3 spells CASSAPGGFNNEQFF. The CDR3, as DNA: TGTGCCAGCAGCGCGCCCGGGGGGTTTAATAATGAGCAGTTCTTC.

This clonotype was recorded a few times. The CDR3 nucleotides read TGTGCCAGCAGCTTCCTAACCGGGACGGGGAGCTCTGGGGCCAACGTCCTGACTTTC. This encodes CASSFLTGTGSSGANVLTF. The chain employs TRBV7-3 and TRBJ2-6; tentatively, D is TRBD1 or TRBD2 (5 bases each). Germline assignment: CDR1 SGHTA and CDR2 FQGTGA. V was shortened by 3 bases and J by 0 bases, with 18 bases between the two germline ends. The CDR3 extends over 19 amino acids.

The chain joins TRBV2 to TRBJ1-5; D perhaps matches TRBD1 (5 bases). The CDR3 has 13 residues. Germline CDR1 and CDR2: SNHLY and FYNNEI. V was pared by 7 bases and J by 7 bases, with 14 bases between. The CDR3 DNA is TGTGCCAGCAATTCTGCGGGGGACCAGCCCCAGCATTTT. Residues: CASNSAGDQPQHF.

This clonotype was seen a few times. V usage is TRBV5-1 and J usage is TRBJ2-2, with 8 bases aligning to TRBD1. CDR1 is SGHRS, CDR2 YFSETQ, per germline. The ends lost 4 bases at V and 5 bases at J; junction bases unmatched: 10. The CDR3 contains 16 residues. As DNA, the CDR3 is TGCGCCAGCAGCCTAGGACAGGGAATAGAGACCGGGGAGCTGTTTTTT. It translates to CASSLGQGIETGELFF.

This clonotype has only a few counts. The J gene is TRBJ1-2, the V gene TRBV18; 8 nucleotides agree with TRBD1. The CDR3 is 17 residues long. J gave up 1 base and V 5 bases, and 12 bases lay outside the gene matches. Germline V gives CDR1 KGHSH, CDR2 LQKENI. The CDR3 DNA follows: TGTGCCAGCTCATCAGGACCTGAACAGGGGGATAACTATGGCTACACCTTC. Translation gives CASSSGPEQGDNYGYTF. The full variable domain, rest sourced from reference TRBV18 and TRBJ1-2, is NAGVMQNPRHLVRRRGQEARLRCSPMKGHSHVYWYRQLPEEGLKFMVYLQKENIIDESGMPKERFSAEFPKEGPSILRIQQVVRGDSAAYFCASSSGPEQGDNYGYTFGSGTRLTVV.

The CDR3 spells CASSSMGTLNIQYF. In DNA, the CDR3 is TGTGCCAGCAGTTCAATGGGGACTCTCAACATTCAGTACTTC. This chain uses TRBV2 with TRBJ2-4, with TRBD2 as a possible D gene (6 bases). Germline lookup yields CDR1 SNHLY and CDR2 FYNNEI. This CDR3 is built from 14 residues. V was clipped by 5 bases and J by 7 bases, with 15 bases between them. Variable domain in full (rest from reference TRBV2 and TRBJ2-4): EPEVTQTPSHQVTQMGQEVILRCVPISNHLYFYWYRQILGQKVEFLVSFYNNEISEKSEIFDDQFSVERPDGSNFTLKIRSTKLEDSAMYFCASSSMGTLNIQYFGAGTRLSVL.

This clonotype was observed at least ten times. The CDR3 reads CASSKWLAELRNEQFF. The CDR3 region has the DNA TGTGCCAGCAGCAAATGGCTAGCGGAACTTAGGAATGAGCAGTTCTTC. The chain couples TRBV9 to TRBJ2-1; 7 positions agree with TRBD2. The CDR3 consists of 16 residues. CDR1 and CDR2 (germline): SGDLS, YYNGEE. J gave up 7 bases and V 4 bases, and 14 bases lay outside the gene matches.

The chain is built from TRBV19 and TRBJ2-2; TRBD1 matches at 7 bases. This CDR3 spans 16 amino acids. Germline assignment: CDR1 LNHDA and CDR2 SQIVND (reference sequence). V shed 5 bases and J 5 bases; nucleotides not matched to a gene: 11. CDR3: CASSPPGQWRTGELFF. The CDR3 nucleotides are TGTGCCAGTAGTCCACCGGGACAGTGGCGAACCGGGGAGCTGTTTTTT. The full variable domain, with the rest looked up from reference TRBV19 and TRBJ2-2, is DGGITQSPKYLFRKEGQNVTLSCEQNLNHDAMYWYRQDPGQGLRLIYYSQIVNDFQKGDIAEGYSVSREKKESFPLTVTSAQKNPTAFYLCASSPPGQWRTGELFFGEGSRLTVL.

The CDR3 coding sequence is TGCGCCAGCAGCCTAGGGACTGGCCGAGGCAATGAGCAGTTCTTC. Residues: CASSLGTGRGNEQFF. This rearrangement joins TRBV4-3 to TRBJ2-1; D perhaps matches TRBD2 (6 bases). The CDR3 loop spans 15 amino acids. Germline V gene data show CDR1 as LGHNA and CDR2 as YSLEER. Trimming pared 4 bases from V and 6 bases from J, leaving 16 bases between.

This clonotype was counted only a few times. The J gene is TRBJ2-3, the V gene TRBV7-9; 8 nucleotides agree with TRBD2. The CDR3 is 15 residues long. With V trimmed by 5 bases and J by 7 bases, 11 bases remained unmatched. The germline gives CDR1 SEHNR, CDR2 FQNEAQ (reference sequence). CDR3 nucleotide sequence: TGTGCCAGCAGCCGGAGAGCGGGGGTGGAGAATACGCAGTATTTT. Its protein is CASSRRAGVENTQYF.

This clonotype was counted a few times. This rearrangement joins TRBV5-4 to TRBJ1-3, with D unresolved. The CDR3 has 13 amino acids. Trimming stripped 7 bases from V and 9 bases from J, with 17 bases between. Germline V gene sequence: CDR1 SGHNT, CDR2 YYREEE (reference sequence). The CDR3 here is CASLVDSKRTIYF. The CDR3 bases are TGTGCCAGCCTTGTAGACTCGAAACGCACCATATATTTT.

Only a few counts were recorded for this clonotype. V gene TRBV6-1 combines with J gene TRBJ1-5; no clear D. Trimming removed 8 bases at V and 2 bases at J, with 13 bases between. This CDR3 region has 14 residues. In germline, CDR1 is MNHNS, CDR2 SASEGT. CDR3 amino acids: CASLNEGRNQPQHF. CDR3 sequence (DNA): TGTGCCAGCCTTAATGAGGGTCGCAATCAGCCCCAGCATTTT.

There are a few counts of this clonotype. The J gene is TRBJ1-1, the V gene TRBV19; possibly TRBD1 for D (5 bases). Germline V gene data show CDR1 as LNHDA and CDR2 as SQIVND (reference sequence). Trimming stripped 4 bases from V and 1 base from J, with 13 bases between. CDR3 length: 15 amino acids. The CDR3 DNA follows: TGTGCCAGTAGTAACTTCGGGACGGGGAACACTGAAGCTTTCTTT. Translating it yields CASSNFGTGNTEAFF. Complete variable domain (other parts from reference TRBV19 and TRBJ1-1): DGGITQSPKYLFRKEGQNVTLSCEQNLNHDAMYWYRQDPGQGLRLIYYSQIVNDFQKGDIAEGYSVSREKKESFPLTVTSAQKNPTAFYLCASSNFGTGNTEAFFGQGTRLTVV.

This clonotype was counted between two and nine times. CDR3 bases: TGTGCCATCAGTGAGTCGACAGGTCAAGAGACCCAGTACTTC. Amino acids: CAISESTGQETQYF. J is TRBJ2-5 and V is TRBV10-3; possible D gene TRBD1, 6 bases. Germline CDR1 ENHRY, CDR2 SYGVKD. V was shortened by 0 bases and J by 2 bases, with 7 bases between the two germline ends. The CDR3 has 14 residues.

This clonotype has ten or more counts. The CDR3 loop is CASRGTSPNEQFF. In DNA form, the CDR3 reads TGTGCCAGCCGAGGGACTAGCCCCAATGAGCAGTTCTTC. The rearrangement joins TRBV6-5 to TRBJ2-1; the match to TRBD2 covers 9 bases. With 8 bases clipped from V and 6 bases from J, the junction kept 5 bases outside the gene matches. The V gene's germline CDR1 is MNHEY and CDR2 SVGAGI. CDR3 size: 13 residues.

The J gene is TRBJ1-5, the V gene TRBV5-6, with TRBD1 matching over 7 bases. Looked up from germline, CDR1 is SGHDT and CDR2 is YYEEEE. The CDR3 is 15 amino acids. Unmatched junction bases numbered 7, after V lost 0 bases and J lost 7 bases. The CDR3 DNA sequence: TGTGCCAGCAGCTTGGGGGAGGGGGCACAGCAGCCCCAGCATTTT. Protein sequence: CASSLGEGAQQPQHF.

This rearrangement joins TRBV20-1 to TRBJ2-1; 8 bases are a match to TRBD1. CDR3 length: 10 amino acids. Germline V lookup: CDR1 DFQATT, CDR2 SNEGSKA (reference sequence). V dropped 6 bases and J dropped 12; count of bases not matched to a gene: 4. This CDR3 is CSATGTGQFF. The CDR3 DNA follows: TGCAGTGCCACCGGGACAGGGCAGTTCTTC.

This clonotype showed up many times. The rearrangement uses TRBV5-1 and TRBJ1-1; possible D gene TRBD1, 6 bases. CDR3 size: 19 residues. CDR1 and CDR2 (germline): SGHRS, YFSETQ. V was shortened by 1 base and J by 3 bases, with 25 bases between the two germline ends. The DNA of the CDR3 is TGCGCCAGCAGCTTGTGGCCTTCGACAGGCAGGTGGTCGGACACTGAAGCTTTCTTT. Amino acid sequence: CASSLWPSTGRWSDTEAFF.

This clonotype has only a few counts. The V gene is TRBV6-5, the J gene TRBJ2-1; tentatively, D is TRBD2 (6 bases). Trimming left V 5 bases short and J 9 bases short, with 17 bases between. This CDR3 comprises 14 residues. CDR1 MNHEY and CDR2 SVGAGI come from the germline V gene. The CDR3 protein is CASSQGLQLGEQFF. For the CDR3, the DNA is TGTGCCAGCAGTCAGGGACTCCAGTTGGGTGAGCAGTTCTTC.

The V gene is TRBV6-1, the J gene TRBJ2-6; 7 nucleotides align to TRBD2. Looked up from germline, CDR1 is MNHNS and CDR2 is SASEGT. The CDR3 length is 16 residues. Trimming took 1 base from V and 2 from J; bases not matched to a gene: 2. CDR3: CASSEVGGTGANVLTF. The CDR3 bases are TGTGCCAGCAGTGAAGTGGGGGGGACTGGGGCCAACGTCCTGACTTTC.

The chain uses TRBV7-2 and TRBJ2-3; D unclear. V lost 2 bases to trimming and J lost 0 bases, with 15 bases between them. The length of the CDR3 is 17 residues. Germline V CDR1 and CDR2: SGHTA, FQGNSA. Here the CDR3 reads CASSLLAGIASTDTQYF. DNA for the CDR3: TGTGCCAGCAGCTTACTTGCTGGGATAGCTAGCACAGATACGCAGTATTTT.

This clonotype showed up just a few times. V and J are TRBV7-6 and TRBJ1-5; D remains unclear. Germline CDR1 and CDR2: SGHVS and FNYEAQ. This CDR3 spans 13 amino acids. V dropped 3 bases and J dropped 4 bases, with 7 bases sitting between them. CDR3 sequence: CASSFTENQPQHF. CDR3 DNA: TGTGCCAGCAGCTTTACAGAGAATCAGCCCCAGCATTTT.